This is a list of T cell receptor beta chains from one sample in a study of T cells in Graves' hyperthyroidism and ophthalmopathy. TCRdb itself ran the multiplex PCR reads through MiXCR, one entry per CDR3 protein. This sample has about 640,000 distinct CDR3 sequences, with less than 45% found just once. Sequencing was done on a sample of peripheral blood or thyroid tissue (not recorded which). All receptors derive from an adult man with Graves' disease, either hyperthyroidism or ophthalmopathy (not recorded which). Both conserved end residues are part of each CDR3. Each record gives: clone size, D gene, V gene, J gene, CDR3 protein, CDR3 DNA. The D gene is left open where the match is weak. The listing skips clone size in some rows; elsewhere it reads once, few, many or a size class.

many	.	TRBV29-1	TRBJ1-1	CSVSEMGTNTEAFF	TGCAGCGTTTCGGAGATGGGGACGAACACTGAAGCTTTCTTT
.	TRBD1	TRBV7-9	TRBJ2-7	CASSTDRQGEFYEQYF	TGTGCCAGCAGCACCGATAGACAGGGGGAGTTCTACGAGCAGTACTTC
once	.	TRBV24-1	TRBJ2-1	CATSGTRPGPSYNEQFF	TGTGCCACCAGTGGGACTCGACCGGGACCCTCCTACAATGAGCAGTTCTTC
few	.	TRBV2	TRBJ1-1	CASRTQTLSLTEAFF	TGTGCCAGCAGGACCCAGACTTTGTCTCTCACTGAAGCTTTCTTT
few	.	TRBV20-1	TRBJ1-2	CSASLRENYGYTF	TGCAGTGCTAGCTTGCGGGAGAACTATGGCTACACCTTC
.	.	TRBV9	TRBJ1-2	CASSEGGPNYGYTF	TGTGCCAGCAGCGAGGGGGGACCTAACTATGGCTACACCTTC
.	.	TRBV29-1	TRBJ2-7	CSVSQGILKQYF	TGCAGCGTTTCACAGGGAATCCTAAAGCAGTACTTC
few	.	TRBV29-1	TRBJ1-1	CSVVQGRTEAFF	TGCAGCGTTGTCCAGGGCCGAACTGAAGCTTTCTTT
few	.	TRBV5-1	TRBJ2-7	CASSPQGGGSDEQYF	TGCGCCAGCAGCCCACAAGGTGGGGGTTCGGACGAGCAGTACTTC
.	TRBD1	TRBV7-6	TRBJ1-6	CASSFRDRSSPLHF	TGTGCCAGCAGCTTCCGGGACAGGAGTTCACCCCTCCACTTT
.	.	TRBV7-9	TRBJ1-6	CASSLGRGGNSPLHF	TGTGCCAGCAGCCTAGGAAGAGGGGGAAATTCACCCCTCCACTTT
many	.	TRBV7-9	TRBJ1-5	CASSSGGGNQPQHF	TGTGCCAGCAGTTCGGGGGGAGGCAATCAGCCCCAGCATTTT
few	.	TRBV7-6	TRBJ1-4	CASSSPGQLEKLFF	TGTGCCAGCAGCTCCCCTGGACAGCTTGAAAAACTGTTTTTT
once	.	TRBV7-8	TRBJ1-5	CASSLDSSNQPRHF	TGTGCCAGCAGCTTAGACAGTAGCAATCAGCCCCGGCATTTT
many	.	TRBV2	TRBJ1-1	CASSEVSMNTEAFF	TGTGCCAGCAGTGAAGTTTCCATGAACACTGAAGCTTTCTTT
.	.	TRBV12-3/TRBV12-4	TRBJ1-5	CASSLSGSGNQPQHF	TGTGCCAGCAGTTTATCGGGGTCGGGCAATCAGCCCCAGCATTTT
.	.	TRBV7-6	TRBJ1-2	CASSSPGVNYGYTF	TGTGCCAGCAGCTCACCAGGGGTAAACTATGGCTACACCTTC
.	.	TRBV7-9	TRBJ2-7	CASSATGLYEQYF	TGTGCCAGCAGCGCCACAGGGCTCTACGAGCAGTACTTC
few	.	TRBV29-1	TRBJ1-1	CSVRAPFGGKAFF	TGCAGCGTTCGGGCTCCTTTCGGTGGAAAAGCTTTCTTT
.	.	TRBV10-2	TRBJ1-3	CASSGTDRNTIYF	TGCGCCAGCAGTGGGACCGACCGAAACACCATATATTTT
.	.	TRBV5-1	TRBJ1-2	CASSPGQPDSIYGYTF	TGCGCCAGCAGCCCGGGGCAACCTGACAGTATCTATGGCTACACCTTC
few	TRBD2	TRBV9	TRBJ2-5	CASSGGGGMETQYF	TGTGCCAGCAGCGGCGGGGGGGGGATGGAGACCCAGTACTTC
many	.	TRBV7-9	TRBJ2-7	CASSRAAYEQYF	TGTGCCAGCAGCCGTGCCGCCTACGAGCAGTACTTC
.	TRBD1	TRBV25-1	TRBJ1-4	CASSPATGSEKLFF	TGTGCCAGCAGCCCAGCGACAGGGAGTGAAAAACTGTTTTTT
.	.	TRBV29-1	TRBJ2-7	CSVAPGRSYEQYF	TGCAGCGTCGCACCGGGGCGGTCCTACGAGCAGTACTTC
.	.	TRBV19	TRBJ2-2	CASSILRGGTRNTGELFF	TGTGCCAGTAGTATTCTGCGGGGCGGCACTAGGAACACCGGGGAGCTGTTTTTT
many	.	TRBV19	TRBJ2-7	CASSIGRMSYEQYF	TGTGCCAGTAGTATAGGTCGGATGTCCTACGAGCAGTACTTC
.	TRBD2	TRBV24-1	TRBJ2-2	CATSDSAGGYYNEQFF	TGTGCCACCAGTGATTCAGCGGGAGGGTATTACAATGAGCAGTTTTTT
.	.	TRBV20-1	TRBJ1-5	CSAALSLDTNQPQHF	TGCAGTGCCGCTCTAAGTCTGGACACCAATCAGCCCCAGCATTTT
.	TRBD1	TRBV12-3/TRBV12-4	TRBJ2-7	CASTMTGADWEQYF	TGTGCCAGCACCATGACAGGGGCGGACTGGGAGCAGTACTTC
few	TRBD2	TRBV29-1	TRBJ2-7	CSVLAGGRYEQYF	TGCAGCGTACTAGCGGGAGGGCGCTACGAGCAGTACTTC
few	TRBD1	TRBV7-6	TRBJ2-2	CASSLAGDRVDGELFF	TGTGCCAGCAGCTTAGCGGGGGACAGGGTTGACGGGGAGCTGTTTTTT
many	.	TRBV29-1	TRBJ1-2	CSVEGWPGDYGYTF	TGCAGCGTTGAAGGATGGCCAGGGGACTATGGCTACACCTTC
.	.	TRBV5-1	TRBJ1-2	CASSATVFQLGGYTF	TGCGCCAGCAGCGCGACAGTTTTTCAGTTGGGTGGCTACACCTTC
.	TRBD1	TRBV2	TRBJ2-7	CASSEPTGSSYEQYF	TGTGCCAGCAGTGAACCGACAGGGAGCTCCTACGAGCAGTACTTC
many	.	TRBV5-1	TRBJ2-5	CASSLAGAVQETQYF	TGCGCCAGCAGCTTGGCCGGGGCGGTCCAAGAGACCCAGTACTTC
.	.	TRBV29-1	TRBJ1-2	CSVDGGVDGYTF	TGCAGCGTTGATGGGGGGGTAGATGGCTACACCTTC
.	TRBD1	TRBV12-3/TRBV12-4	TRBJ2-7	CASNDRGTYEQYF	TGTGCCAGCAATGACAGGGGCACCTACGAGCAGTACTTC
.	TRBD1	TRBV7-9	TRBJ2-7	CASSLGGQDGYEQYF	TGTGCCAGCAGCTTAGGGGGACAGGATGGCTACGAGCAGTACTTC
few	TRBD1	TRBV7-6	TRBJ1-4	CASSHPTGGRDEKLFF	TGTGCCAGCAGCCATCCGACAGGGGGCAGGGATGAAAAACTGTTTTTT
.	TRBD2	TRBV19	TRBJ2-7	CASKAGGSGYEQYF	TGTGCCAGTAAGGCGGGAGGGTCGGGGTACGAGCAGTACTTC
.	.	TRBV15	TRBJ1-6	CATSATGAGNSPLHF	TGTGCCACCAGCGCGACAGGCGCCGGTAATTCACCCCTCCACTTT
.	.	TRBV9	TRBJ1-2	CAEGTDGYTF	TGTGCCGAGGGGACGGATGGCTACACCTTC
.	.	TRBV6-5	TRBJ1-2	CASSYSPVDGGYTF	TGTGCCAGCAGTTACTCCCCCGTGGACGGTGGCTACACCTTC
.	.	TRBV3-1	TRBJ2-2	CASSQTLTTGELFF	TGTGCCAGCAGCCAAACGTTAACCACCGGGGAGCTGTTTTTT
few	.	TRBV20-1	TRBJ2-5	CSASPKETQYF	TGCAGTGCCAGCCCGAAAGAGACCCAGTACTTC
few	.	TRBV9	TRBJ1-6	CASSATVSYNSPLHF	TGTGCCAGCAGCGCGACGGTCTCCTATAATTCACCCCTCCACTTT
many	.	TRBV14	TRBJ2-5	CASSQEETQYF	TGTGCCAGCAGCCAAGAAGAGACCCAGTACTTC
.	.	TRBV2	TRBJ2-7	CASRGVFGDGSYEQYF	TGTGCCAGCAGAGGGGTATTTGGGGACGGATCCTACGAGCAGTACTTC
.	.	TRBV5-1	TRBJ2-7	CASSLALAGRRDEQYF	TGCGCCAGCAGCTTGGCTCTTGCCGGGCGTCGCGACGAGCAGTACTTC
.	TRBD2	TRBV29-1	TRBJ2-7	CSARTGTSGRATHEQYF	TGCAGCGCTAGGACAGGGACTAGCGGCCGGGCTACCCACGAGCAGTACTTC
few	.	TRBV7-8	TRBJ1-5	CASSLEIYSNQPQHF	TGTGCCAGCAGCTTAGAGATTTATAGCAATCAGCCCCAGCATTTT
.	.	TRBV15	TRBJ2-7	CATSWGRWGSYEQYF	TGTGCCACCAGCTGGGGCAGGTGGGGCTCCTACGAGCAGTACTTC
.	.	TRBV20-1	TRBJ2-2	CSVGQGPGELFF	TGCAGTGTGGGCCAGGGCCCCGGGGAGCTGTTTTTT
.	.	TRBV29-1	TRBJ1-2	CSVRGGYTF	TGCAGCGTGAGGGGTGGCTACACCTTC
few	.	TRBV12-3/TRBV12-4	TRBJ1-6	CASSFRPPFTLHF	TGTGCCAGCAGTTTTCGGCCGCCCTTCACCCTCCACTTT
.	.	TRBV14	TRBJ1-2	CASSPSWGFYGYTF	TGTGCCAGCAGCCCCAGTTGGGGTTTCTATGGCTACACCTTC
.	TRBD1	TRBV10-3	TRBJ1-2	CAAPGQRNYGYTF	TGTGCTGCTCCGGGACAGCGTAACTATGGCTACACCTTC
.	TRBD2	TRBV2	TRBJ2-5	CAISAQGTSGKTQYF	TGTGCCATCAGTGCTCAGGGGACTAGCGGGAAGACCCAGTACTTC